Below, 6 T cell receptor beta chains from the same sample are listed, as sequenced in a study of CD8 T cells in Susac syndrome. After extraction with the RNeasy kit, about 0.45 to 1 ug of the RNA was reverse transcribed using random hexamers. TCRdb independently ran MiXCR on the immunoSEQ multiplex PCR reads; one entry per CDR3 protein. The sample shows about 85,000 distinct CDR3 sequences, 85% to 95% of them seen only once. The sample taken for sequencing was CD8+ T cells from PBMCs. These receptors came from a human donor with Susac syndrome.

CDR3 DNA sequence: TGCAGCGTTGAAGAGAGTGGTAGCGGGAGCCGCCTCTACGAGCAGTACTTC. This translates into CSVEESGSGSRLYEQYF. V and J are TRBV29-1 and TRBJ2-7, with TRBD2 matching over 9 bases. This CDR3 has 17 residues. Germline CDR1 is SQVTM and CDR2 is ANQGSEA. V lost 0 bases, J lost 3 bases, and 12 bases stayed unmatched.

The chain has TRBV29-1 and TRBJ1-2; perhaps TRBD1 as D (6 bases). V lost 7 bases, J lost 5 bases, and 17 bases lay in between. Per germline, CDR1 SQVTM and CDR2 ANQGSEA. CDR3 length: 13 amino acids. CDR3 sequence reads: CSAHPRGSYGYTF. The CDR3 DNA follows: TGCAGCGCCCACCCCAGGGGTTCTTATGGCTACACCTTC. Variable domain in full (rest from reference TRBV29-1 and TRBJ1-2): SAVISQKPSRDICQRGTSLTIQCQVDSQVTMMFWYRQQPGQSLTLIATANQGSEATYESGFVIDKFPISRPNLTFSTLTVSNMSPEDSSIYLCSAHPRGSYGYTFGSGTRLTVV.

The chain links TRBV12-3 or TRBV12-4 to TRBJ2-1; 7 bases agree with TRBD2. The CDR3 runs 14 residues. The ends lost 10 bases at V and 1 base at J; junction bases unmatched: 7. The CDR3 region is CAISAGDSYNEQFF. The CDR3 DNA follows: TGTGCCATCTCGGCGGGAGATTCCTACAATGAGCAGTTCTTC.

The genes are TRBV4-1 and TRBJ2-5; D gene uncertain. CDR1 and CDR2 from the germline V gene are MGHRA and YSYEKL. This CDR3 contains 15 residues. Trimming pared 2 bases from V and 0 bases from J, leaving 10 bases between. The CDR3 DNA sequence: TGCGCCAGCAGCCAAAGGGTTGGGTACCAAGAGACCCAGTACTTC. This gives the protein CASSQRVGYQETQYF.

This sequence joins TRBV6-5 and TRBJ2-3, with D hard to call. Trimming stripped 8 bases from V and 3 bases from J, with 9 bases between. This CDR3 has 12 residues. Germline CDR1 reads MNHEY; CDR2 reads SVGAGI. The CDR3 sequence is CASLAPTDTQYF. The CDR3 DNA sequence: TGTGCCAGCCTCGCCCCAACAGATACGCAGTATTTT.

V usage is TRBV4-1 and J usage is TRBJ2-1; D not resolved. This CDR3 has 13 amino acids. V dropped 0 bases and J dropped 7 bases, with 7 bases sitting between them. Germline lookup yields CDR1 MGHRA and CDR2 YSYEKL. CDR3: CASSQEELNEQFF. CDR3 sequence (DNA): TGCGCCAGCAGCCAAGAAGAGCTTAATGAGCAGTTCTTC.